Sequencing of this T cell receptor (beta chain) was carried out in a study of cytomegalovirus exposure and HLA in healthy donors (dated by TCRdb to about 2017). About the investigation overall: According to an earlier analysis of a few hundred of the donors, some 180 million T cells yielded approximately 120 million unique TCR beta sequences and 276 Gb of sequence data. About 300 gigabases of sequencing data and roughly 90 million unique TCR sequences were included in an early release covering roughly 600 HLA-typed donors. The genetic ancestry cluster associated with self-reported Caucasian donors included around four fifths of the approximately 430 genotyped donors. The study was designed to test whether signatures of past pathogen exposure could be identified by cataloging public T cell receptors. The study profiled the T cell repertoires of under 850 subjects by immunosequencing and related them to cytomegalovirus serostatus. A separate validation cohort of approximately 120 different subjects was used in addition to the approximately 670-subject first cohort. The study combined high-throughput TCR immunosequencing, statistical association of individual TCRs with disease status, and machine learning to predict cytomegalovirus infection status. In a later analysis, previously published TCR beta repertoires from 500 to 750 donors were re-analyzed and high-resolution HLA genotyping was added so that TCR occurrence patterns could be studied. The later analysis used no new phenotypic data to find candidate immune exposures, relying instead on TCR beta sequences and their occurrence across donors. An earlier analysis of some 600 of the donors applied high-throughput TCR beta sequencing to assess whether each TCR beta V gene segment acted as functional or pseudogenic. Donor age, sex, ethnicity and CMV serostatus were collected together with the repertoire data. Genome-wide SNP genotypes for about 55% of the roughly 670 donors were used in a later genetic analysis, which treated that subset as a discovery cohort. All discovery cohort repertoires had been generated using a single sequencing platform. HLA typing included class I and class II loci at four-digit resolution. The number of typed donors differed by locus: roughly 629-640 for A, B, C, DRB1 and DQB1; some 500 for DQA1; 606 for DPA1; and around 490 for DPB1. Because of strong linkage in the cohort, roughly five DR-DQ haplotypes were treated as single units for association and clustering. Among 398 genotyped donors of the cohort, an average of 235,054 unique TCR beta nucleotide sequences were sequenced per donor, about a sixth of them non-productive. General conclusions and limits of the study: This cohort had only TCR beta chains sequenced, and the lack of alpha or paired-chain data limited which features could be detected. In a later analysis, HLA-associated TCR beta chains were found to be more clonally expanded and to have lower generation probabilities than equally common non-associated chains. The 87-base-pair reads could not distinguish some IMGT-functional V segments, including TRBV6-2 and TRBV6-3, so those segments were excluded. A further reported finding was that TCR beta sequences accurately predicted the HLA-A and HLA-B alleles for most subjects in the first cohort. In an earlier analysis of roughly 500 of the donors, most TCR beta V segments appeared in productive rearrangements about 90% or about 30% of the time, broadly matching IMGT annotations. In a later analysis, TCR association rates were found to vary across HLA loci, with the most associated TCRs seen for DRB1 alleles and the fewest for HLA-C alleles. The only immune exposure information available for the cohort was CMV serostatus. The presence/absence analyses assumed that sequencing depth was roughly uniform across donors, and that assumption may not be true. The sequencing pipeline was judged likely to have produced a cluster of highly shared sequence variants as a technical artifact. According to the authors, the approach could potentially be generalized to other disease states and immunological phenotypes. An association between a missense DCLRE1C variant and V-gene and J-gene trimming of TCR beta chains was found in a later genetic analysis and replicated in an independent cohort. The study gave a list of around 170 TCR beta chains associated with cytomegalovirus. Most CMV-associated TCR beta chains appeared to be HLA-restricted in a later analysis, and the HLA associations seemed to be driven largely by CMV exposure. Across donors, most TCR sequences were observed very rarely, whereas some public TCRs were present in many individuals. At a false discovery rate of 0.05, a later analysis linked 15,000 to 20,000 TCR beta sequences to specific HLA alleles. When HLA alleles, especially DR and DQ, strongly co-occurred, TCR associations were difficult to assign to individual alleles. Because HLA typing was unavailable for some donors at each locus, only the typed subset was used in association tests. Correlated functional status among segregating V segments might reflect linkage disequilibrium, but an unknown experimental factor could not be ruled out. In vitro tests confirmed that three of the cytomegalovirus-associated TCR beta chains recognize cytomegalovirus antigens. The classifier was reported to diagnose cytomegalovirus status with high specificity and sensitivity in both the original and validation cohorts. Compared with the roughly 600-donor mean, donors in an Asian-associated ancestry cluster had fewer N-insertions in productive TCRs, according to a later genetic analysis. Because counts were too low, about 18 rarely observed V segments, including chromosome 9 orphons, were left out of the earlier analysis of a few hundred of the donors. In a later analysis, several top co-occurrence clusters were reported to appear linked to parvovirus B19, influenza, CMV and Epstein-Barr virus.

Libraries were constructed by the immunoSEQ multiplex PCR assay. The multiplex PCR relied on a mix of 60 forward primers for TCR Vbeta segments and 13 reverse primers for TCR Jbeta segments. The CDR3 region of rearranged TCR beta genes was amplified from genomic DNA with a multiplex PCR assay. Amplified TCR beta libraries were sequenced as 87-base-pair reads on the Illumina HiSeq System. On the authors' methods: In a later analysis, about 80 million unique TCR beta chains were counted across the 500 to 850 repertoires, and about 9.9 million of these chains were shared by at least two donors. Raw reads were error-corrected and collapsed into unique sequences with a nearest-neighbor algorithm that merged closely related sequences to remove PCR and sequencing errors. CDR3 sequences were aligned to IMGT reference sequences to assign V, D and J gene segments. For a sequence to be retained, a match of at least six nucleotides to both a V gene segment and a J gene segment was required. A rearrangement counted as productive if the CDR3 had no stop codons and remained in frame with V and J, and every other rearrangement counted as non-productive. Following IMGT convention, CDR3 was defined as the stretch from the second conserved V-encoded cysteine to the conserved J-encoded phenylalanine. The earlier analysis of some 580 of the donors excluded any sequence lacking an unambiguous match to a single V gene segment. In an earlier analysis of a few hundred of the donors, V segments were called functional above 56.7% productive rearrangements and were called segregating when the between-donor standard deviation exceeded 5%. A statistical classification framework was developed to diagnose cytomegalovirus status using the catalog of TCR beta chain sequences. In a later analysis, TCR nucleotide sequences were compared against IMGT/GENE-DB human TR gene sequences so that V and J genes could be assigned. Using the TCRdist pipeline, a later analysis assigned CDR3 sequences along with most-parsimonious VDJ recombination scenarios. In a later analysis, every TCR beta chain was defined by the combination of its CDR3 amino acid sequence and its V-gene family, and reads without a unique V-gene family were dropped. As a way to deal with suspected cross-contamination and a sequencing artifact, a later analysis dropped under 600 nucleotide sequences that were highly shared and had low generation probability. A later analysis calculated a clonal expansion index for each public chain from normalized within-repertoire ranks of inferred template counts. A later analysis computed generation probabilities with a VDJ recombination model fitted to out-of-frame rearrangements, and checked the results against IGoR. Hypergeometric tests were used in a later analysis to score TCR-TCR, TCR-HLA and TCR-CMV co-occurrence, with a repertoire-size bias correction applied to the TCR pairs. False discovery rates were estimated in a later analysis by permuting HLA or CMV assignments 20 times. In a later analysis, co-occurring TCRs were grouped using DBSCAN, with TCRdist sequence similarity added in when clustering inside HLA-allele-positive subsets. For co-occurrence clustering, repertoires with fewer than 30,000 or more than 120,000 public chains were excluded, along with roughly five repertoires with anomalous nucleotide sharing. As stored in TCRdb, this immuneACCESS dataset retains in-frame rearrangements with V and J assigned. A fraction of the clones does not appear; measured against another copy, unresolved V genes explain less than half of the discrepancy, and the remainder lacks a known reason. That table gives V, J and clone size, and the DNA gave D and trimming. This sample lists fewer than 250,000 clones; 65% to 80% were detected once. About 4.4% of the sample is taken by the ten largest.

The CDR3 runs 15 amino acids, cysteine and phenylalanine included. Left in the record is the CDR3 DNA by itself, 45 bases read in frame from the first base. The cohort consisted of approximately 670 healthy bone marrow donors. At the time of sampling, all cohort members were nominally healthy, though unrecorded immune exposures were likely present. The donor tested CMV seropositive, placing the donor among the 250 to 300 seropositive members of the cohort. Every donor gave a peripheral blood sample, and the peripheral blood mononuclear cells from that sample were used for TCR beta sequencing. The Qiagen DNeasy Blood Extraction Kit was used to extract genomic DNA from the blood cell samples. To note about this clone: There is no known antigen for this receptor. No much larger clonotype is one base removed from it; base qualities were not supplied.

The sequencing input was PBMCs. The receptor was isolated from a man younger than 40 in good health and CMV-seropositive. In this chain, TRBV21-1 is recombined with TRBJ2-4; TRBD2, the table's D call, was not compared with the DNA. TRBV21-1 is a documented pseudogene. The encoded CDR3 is CASSKALLAKNIQHF. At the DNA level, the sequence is TGTGCCAGCAGCAAAGCCCTGCTAGCCAAAAACATTCAGCACTTC.